Following are 6 T cell receptor beta chains from one sample sequenced in a study of T cells in Graves' hyperthyroidism and ophthalmopathy. TCR beta CDR3 regions were amplified from RNA transcripts. TCR CDR3 underwent first-round RT-PCR with the HTBI primer set. One entry per CDR3 protein, called by TCRdb with MiXCR from the multiplex PCR reads. The sample includes about 740,000 distinct CDR3 sequences, about 14% of them seen just once. Sequenced input: blood. These receptors originate from a woman aged 18 to 35 with Graves' hyperthyroidism.

This clonotype was detected ten times or more. The chain couples TRBV30 to TRBJ2-7; D uncertain. Trimming took 1 base from V and 0 from J, leaving 16 bases between them. Germline CDR1 is GTSNPN and CDR2 is SVGIG (reference sequence). The CDR3 length is 16 residues. CDR3 loop: CAWSGRRLSSSYEQYF. In DNA, the CDR3 is TGTGCCTGGAGTGGGCGTAGGCTCAGCAGCTCCTACGAGCAGTACTTC. Full variable domain (rest looked up from reference TRBV30 and TRBJ2-7): SQTIHQWPATLVQPVGSPLSLECTVEGTSNPNLYWYRQAAGRGLQLLFYSVGIGQISSEVPQNLSASRPQDRQFILSSKKLLLSDSGFYLCAWSGRRLSSSYEQYFGPGTRLTVT.

Only a few counts were recorded for this clonotype. The chain combines TRBV20-1 with TRBJ2-5; D possibly uses TRBD1 or TRBD2 (6 bases each). This CDR3 comprises 16 residues. Trimming stripped 1 base from V and 3 bases from J, with 18 bases between. The germline CDR1 and CDR2 sequences are DFQATT and SNEGSKA (reference sequence). CDR3 amino acids: CSARGVGGERKETQYF. As DNA, the CDR3 is TGCAGTGCTAGAGGCGTCGGGGGCGAAAGGAAAGAGACCCAGTACTTC.

Notes on this clonotype: A clone one base away is much larger, so this may be a read error. This chain connects TRBV5-6 to TRBJ2-1; 7 bases are shared with TRBD2. CDR1 and CDR2 (germline): SGHDT, YYEEEE. The CDR3 extends over 16 amino acids. The CDR3: CASSSGRTDAYDEQFF. CDR3 sequence (DNA): TGTGCCAGCAGTTCCGGGAGGACGGACGCCTACGATGAGCAGTTCTTC.

This clonotype was detected many times. Here the CDR3 reads CASSLWGVPGYGYTF. The CDR3 coding sequence is TGTGCCAGCAGTTTATGGGGGGTTCCGGGTTATGGCTACACCTTC. The chain links TRBV28 to TRBJ1-2; maybe TRBD1 (5 bases). Trimming removed 0 bases at V and 5 bases at J, with 13 bases between. The CDR3 is 15 residues long. Germline CDR1 MDHEN, CDR2 SYDVKM.

This clonotype was picked up many times. The CDR3 nucleotides are TGTGCCAGCAGATCACAGGGAGTGGGAAGCAATCAGCCCCAGCATTTT. It translates to CASRSQGVGSNQPQHF. The rearrangement links TRBV6-1 to TRBJ1-5; the D gene is possibly TRBD1 (6 bases). V was trimmed by 6 bases and J by 1 base, leaving 16 bases between them. Per germline, CDR1 MNHNS and CDR2 SASEGT. This CDR3 contains 16 residues.

The CDR3 DNA reads as TGTGCCAGCAGCCCCCAGGACAGGGGAAACTATGGCTACACCTTC. Its translation is CASSPQDRGNYGYTF. The gene calls are TRBV6-1 and TRBJ1-2; 9 bases agree with TRBD1. Trimming at V came to 6 bases and at J to 2 bases, leaving 7 bases not matched to a gene. Germline loops: CDR1 MNHNS, CDR2 SASEGT. The CDR3 is 15 residues long.